This TCR beta chain is drawn from a study of T cells after yellow fever vaccination. Study background: Low-cell-number fractions were prepared with SMART-Seq v4 Ultra Low Input.

This clonotype was seen repeatedly, ten times or more. V dropped 5 bases and J dropped 4 bases, with 17 bases sitting between them. The CDR3 length is 14 residues. Germline V gives CDR1 DFQATT, CDR2 SNEGSKA (reference sequence). Template switching with 5'RACE generated the TCR cDNA and added a universal primer site and UMIs. TCRdb used MiXCR to reprocess the 5' RACE reads, holding one entry per CDR3 protein. Among roughly 120,000 distinct CDR3 sequences listed, roughly 6.8% were seen once. This chain uses TRBV20-1 with TRBJ2-5; perhaps TRBD1 as D (7 bases). Sequenced here: CD4+ T cells sorted from PBMCs, sampled 35 to 50 days after the first yellow fever vaccination. The receptor was derived from a man aged 18 to 30 who received the YFV17D yellow fever vaccine. CDR3 DNA sequence: TGCAGTGCTCCTATGACAGGGAGGCCAGAGACCCAGTACTTC. The encoded protein is CSAPMTGRPETQYF.